Listed below are T cell receptor beta chains from one sample, sequenced in a study of control samples from healthy donors and cancer patients. Clones were read by immunoSEQ multiplex PCR, and TCRdb kept only the in-frame ones, dropping some. The sample includes 95,000 to 130,000 clones, around 90% of them seen just once. The sample consisted of blood. These receptor sequences come from a woman aged 70-85 years in good health. CDR3s include the opening cysteine and the closing phenylalanine or tryptophan. D genes are given only for firm matches. The size entry is marked missing in some rows and otherwise reads once, few, many or a size class.

>-|-|TRBJ1-2|TRBV15
CATSRDRTGIRQHGYTF
TGTGCCACCAGCAGAGATAGGACGGGGATCAGACAACATGGCTACACCTTC
>-|once|TRBJ1-3|TRBV7-9
CASSPTFSSGNTIYF
TGTGCCAGCAGCCCGACGTTTTCTTCTGGAAACACCATATATTTT
>-|-|TRBJ1-5|TRBV6-1
CASSEESIVPQHF
TGTGCCAGCAGTGAAGAATCGATCGTGCCCCAGCATTTT
>-|-|TRBJ2-3|TRBV7-2
CASSLAQGSTDTQYF
TGTGCCAGCAGCTTAGCCCAGGGAAGCACAGATACGCAGTATTTT
>-|once|TRBJ1-2|TRBV7-2
CASSSAAGNGYTF
TGTGCCAGCAGCTCTGCCGCAGGGAATGGCTACACCTTC
>-|few|TRBJ1-5|TRBV7-6
CASSLEQGYSNQPQHF
TGTGCCAGCAGCTTGGAACAGGGCTATAGCAATCAGCCCCAGCATTTT
>-|few|TRBJ2-7|TRBV5-6
CASSRVGAGFEQYF
TGTGCCAGCAGCCGGGTGGGTGCGGGCTTCGAGCAGTACTTC
>-|-|TRBJ1-6|TRBV7-9
CASSLVASPLHF
TGTGCCAGCAGCTTAGTTGCTTCACCCCTCCACTTT
>-|-|TRBJ1-2|TRBV3-1/TRBV3-2
CASSQGSRGNYGYTF
TGTGCCAGCAGCCAAGGTAGCAGGGGCAACTATGGCTACACCTTC
>TRBD2|-|TRBJ2-1|TRBV15
CATSGERGMYNEQFF
TGTGCCACCAGCGGGGAGCGGGGCATGTACAATGAGCAGTTCTTC
>TRBD2|once|TRBJ2-2|TRBV6-6
CASSRRLAGEVGELFF
TGTGCCAGCAGCCGTCGACTAGCGGGGGAGGTCGGGGAGCTGTTTTTT
>-|once|TRBJ1-6|TRBV19
CASSSSAGTRSPLHF
TGTGCCAGTAGTAGTTCGGCAGGGACGAGATCACCCCTCCACTTT
>-|-|TRBJ2-3|TRBV15
CATSRSTDTQYF
TGTGCCACCAGCAGATCTACAGATACGCAGTATTTT
>-|once|TRBJ1-4|TRBV19
CASSAHPGGTNEKLFF
TGTGCCAGTAGTGCTCATCCAGGCGGCACTAATGAAAAACTGTTTTTT
>TRBD2|-|TRBJ2-1|TRBV7-2
CASSGGTSGGDRDEQFF
TGTGCCAGCAGCGGAGGCACTAGCGGGGGGGACCGCGATGAGCAGTTCTTC
>-|-|TRBJ1-2|TRBV27
CASSRAGPYGYTF
TGTGCCAGCAGTAGGGCAGGTCCCTATGGCTACACCTTC
>-|-|TRBJ2-3|TRBV5-4
CASSLAGPSGADTQYF
TGTGCCAGCAGCTTGGCTGGACCCTCAGGCGCAGATACGCAGTATTTT
>-|-|TRBJ1-4|TRBV7-9
CASSFGGTGTEKLFF
TGTGCCAGCAGCTTCGGGGGCACCGGGACAGAAAAACTGTTTTTT
>-|once|TRBJ1-1|TRBV4-1
CASSQMGSEAFF
TGCGCCAGCAGCCAGATGGGATCGGAAGCTTTCTTT
>-|-|TRBJ1-2|TRBV7-9
CASREDRFYGYTF
TGTGCCAGCAGGGAAGACAGGTTCTATGGCTACACCTTC
>-|-|TRBJ1-2|TRBV2
CASRRDGPSNYGYTF
TGTGCCAGCAGGAGGGACGGCCCATCTAACTATGGCTACACCTTC
>TRBD1|-|TRBJ1-2|TRBV19
CASSAGQGPYGYTF
TGTGCCAGTAGTGCCGGACAGGGCCCGTATGGCTACACCTTC
>-|-|TRBJ2-5|TRBV5-5
CASRLQGTQETQYF
TGTGCCAGCAGATTACAGGGAACGCAAGAGACCCAGTACTTC
>TRBD2|-|TRBJ2-7|TRBV9
CASSVGGGETYEQYF
TGTGCCAGCAGCGTGGGTGGGGGGGAAACCTACGAGCAGTACTTC
>-|-|TRBJ1-5|TRBV24-1
CATSDLRFFQPQHF
TGTGCCACCAGTGATTTGCGGTTTTTCCAGCCCCAGCATTTT
>-|once|TRBJ1-1|TRBV5-1
CASSPLTGGTEAFF
TGCGCCAGCAGCCCCCTCACGGGGGGGACTGAAGCTTTCTTT
>-|-|TRBJ2-5|TRBV9
CASSVEWGGETQYF
TGTGCCAGCAGCGTAGAATGGGGGGGCGAGACCCAGTACTTC
>-|once|TRBJ2-1|TRBV5-1
CASSFGALNEQFF
TGCGCCAGCAGCTTCGGGGCGCTCAATGAGCAGTTCTTC
>-|-|TRBJ1-1|TRBV4-2
CASSQVSRGRLNTEAFF
TGTGCCAGCAGCCAAGTGTCCAGGGGAAGGTTAAACACTGAAGCTTTCTTT
>-|-|TRBJ2-7|TRBV5-6
CASSLWTSAYEQYF
TGTGCCAGCAGCTTATGGACATCAGCCTACGAGCAGTACTTC